The present T cell receptor beta chain was sequenced within a study of blood T cell repertoires in COVID-19. Turning to the study itself: Sample material is recorded as cDNA or gDNA derived from T cells, B-cell-depleted T cells, or PBMCs.

Germline assignment: CDR1 SGHTA and CDR2 FQGNSA. Trimming took 5 bases from V and 13 from J; bases not matched to a gene: 15. The CDR3 consists of 14 residues. Seattle patients were enrolled during active infection and followed longitudinally. In the original analysis: Reference gene primer amplification in the assay estimated nucleated cell counts. Repertoires were generated with immunoSEQ multiplex PCR, while TCRdb's copy carries only in-frame clones and drops some. That table gives V, J and clone size, and the DNA gave D and trimming. The table has about 360,000 clones, 86% seen once. Sequences were obtained from peripheral blood. The V gene is TRBV7-2, the J gene TRBJ2-5, with TRBD2 identical over 8 bases. The receptor was isolated from a woman in her fifties or sixties with COVID-19, enrolled during active disease. The DNA of the CDR3 is TGTGCCAGCAGCCCCATCTCGATAGCGGGGTCGAGGTACTTC. Its protein is CASSPISIAGSRYF.